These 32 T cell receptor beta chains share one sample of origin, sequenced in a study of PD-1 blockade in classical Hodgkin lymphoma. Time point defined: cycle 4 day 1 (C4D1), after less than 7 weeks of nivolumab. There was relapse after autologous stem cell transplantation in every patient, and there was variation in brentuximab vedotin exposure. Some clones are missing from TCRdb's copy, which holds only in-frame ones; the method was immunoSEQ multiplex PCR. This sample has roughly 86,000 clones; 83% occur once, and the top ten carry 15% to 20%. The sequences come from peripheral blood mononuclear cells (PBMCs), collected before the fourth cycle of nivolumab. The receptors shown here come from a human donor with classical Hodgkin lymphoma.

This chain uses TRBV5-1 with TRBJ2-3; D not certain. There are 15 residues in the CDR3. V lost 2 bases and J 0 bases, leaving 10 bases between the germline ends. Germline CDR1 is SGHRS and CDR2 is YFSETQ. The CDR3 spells CASSFGGPSTDTQYF. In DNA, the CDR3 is TGCGCCAGCAGCTTCGGCGGCCCCAGCACAGATACGCAGTATTTT.

The CDR3 sequence: CASKNRDLETQYF. CDR3 DNA: TGTGCCAGTAAAAACAGGGACTTGGAGACCCAGTACTTC. The chain couples TRBV28 to TRBJ2-5, with D possibly called TRBD1 or TRBD2 (6 bases each). The V and J ends lost 9 bases and 5 bases respectively, with 16 bases between them. This CDR3 has 13 residues. Germline V gene sequence: CDR1 MDHEN, CDR2 SYDVKM.

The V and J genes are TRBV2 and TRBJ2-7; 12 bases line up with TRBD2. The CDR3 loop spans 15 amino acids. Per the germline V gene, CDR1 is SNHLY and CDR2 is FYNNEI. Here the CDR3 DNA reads TGTGCAGCAGCAGGGTTCCGACTAGCGGGAGACGAGCAGTACTTC. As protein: CAAAGFRLAGDEQYF.

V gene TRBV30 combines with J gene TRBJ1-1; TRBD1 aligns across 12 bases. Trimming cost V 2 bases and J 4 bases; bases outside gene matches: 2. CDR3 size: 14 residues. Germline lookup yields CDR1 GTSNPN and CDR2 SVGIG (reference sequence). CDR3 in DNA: TGTGCCTGGAGTTCGGGACAGGGGGCCACTGAAGCTTTCTTT. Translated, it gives CAWSSGQGATEAFF. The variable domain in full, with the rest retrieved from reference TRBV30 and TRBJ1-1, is SQTIHQWPATLVQPVGSPLSLECTVEGTSNPNLYWYRQAAGRGLQLLFYSVGIGQISSEVPQNLSASRPQDRQFILSSKKLLLSDSGFYLCAWSSGQGATEAFFGQGTRLTVV.

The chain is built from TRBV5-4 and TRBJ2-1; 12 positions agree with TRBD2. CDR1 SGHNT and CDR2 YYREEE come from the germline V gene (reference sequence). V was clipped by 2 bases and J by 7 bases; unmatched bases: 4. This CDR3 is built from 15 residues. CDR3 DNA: TGTGCCAGCAGCTTCTCTAGCGGGAGGGGGAATGAGCAGTTCTTC. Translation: CASSFSSGRGNEQFF.

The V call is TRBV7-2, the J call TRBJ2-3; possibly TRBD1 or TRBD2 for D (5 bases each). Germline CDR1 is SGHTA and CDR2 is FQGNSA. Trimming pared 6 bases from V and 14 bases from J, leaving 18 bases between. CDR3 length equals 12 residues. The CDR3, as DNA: TGTGCCAGCAGTTCCACCGGGACCCCAGGGTATTTT. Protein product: CASSSTGTPGYF. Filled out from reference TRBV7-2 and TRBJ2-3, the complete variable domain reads GAGVSQSPSNKVTEKGKDVELRCDPISGHTALYWYRQSLGQGLEFLIYFQGNSAPDKSGLPSDRFSAERTGGSVSTLTIQRTQQEDSAVYLCASSSTGTPGYFGPGTRLTVL.

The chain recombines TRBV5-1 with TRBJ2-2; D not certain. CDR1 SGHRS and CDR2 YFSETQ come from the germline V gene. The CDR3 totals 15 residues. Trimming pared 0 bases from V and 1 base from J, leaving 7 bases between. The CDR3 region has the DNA TGCGCCAGCAGCTTGGAGGCGAGGAACACCGGGGAGCTGTTTTTT. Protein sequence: CASSLEARNTGELFF. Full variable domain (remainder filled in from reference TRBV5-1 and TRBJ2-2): KAGVTQTPRYLIKTRGQQVTLSCSPISGHRSVSWYQQTPGQGLQFLFEYFSETQRNKGNFPGRFSGRQFSNSRSEMNVSTLELGDSALYLCASSLEARNTGELFFGEGSRLTVL.

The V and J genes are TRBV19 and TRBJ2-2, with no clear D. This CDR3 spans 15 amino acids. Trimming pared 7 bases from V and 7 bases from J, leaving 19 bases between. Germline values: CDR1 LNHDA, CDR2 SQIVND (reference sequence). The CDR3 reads CASKEVSLSGGELFF. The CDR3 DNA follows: TGTGCCAGTAAAGAAGTCAGCCTGTCGGGCGGGGAGCTGTTTTTT.

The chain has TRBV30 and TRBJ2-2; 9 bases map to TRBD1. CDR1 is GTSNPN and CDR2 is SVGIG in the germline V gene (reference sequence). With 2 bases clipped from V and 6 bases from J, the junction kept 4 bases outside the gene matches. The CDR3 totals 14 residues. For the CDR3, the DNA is TGTGCCTGGAGTCCACGGACAGGGGCCGGGGAGCTGTTTTTT. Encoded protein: CAWSPRTGAGELFF.

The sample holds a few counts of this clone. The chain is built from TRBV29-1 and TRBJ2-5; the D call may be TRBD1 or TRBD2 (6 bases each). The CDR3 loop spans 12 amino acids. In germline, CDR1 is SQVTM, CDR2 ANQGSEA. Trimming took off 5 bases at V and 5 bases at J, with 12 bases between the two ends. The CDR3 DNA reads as TGCAGCGTTCGTGGGGGGCAGGAGACCCAGTACTTC. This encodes CSVRGGQETQYF. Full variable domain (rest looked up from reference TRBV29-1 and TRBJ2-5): SAVISQKPSRDICQRGTSLTIQCQVDSQVTMMFWYRQQPGQSLTLIATANQGSEATYESGFVIDKFPISRPNLTFSTLTVSNMSPEDSSIYLCSVRGGQETQYFGPGTRLLVL.

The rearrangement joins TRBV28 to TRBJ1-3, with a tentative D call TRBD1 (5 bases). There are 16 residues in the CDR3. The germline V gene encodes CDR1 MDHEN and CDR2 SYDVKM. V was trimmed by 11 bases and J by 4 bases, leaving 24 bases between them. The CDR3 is CAGDLPPGMGGNTIYF. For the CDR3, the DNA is TGTGCCGGGGACCTTCCTCCGGGGATGGGGGGAAACACCATATATTTT.

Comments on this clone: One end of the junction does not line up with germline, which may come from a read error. The CDR3 nucleotides are TGTGCCAGCAGTTTGGACGGTTGGAGTGGCTACACCTTC. Translating gives CASSLDGWSGYTF. This chain connects TRBV5-6 to TRBJ1-2; D remains unclear. Germline V CDR1 and CDR2: SGHDT, YYEEEE. This CDR3 is built from 13 residues.

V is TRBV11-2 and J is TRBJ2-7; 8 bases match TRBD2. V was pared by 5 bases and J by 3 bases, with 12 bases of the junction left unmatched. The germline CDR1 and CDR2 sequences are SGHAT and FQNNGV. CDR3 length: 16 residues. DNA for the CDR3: TGTGCCAGCAGCGTTACGGCGGGGGGCGGAAGCTACGAGCAGTACTTC. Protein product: CASSVTAGGGSYEQYF.

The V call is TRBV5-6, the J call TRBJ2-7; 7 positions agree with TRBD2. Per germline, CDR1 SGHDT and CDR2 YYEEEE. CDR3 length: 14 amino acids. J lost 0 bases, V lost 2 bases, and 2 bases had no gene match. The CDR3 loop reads CASSFGGSSYEQYF. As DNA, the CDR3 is TGTGCCAGCAGCTTCGGGGGGAGCTCCTACGAGCAGTACTTC.

The CDR3 reads CASSLGQPLVSGRTDTQYF. The CDR3 bases are TGTGCCAGCAGCTTGGGGCAGCCCCTGGTTAGCGGGAGGACAGATACGCAGTATTTT. The chain joins TRBV7-9 to TRBJ2-3, with 10 bases fitting TRBD2. With 3 bases clipped from V and 3 bases from J, the junction kept 15 bases outside the gene matches. Germline V CDR1 and CDR2: SEHNR, FQNEAQ (reference sequence). The CDR3 runs to 19 residues.

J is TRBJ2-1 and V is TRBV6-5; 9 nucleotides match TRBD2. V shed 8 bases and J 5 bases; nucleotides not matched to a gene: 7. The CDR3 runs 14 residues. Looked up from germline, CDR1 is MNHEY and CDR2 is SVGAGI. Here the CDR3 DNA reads TGTGCCAGCGAGACAGCGGGAGGAGACAATGAGCAGTTCTTC. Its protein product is CASETAGGDNEQFF.

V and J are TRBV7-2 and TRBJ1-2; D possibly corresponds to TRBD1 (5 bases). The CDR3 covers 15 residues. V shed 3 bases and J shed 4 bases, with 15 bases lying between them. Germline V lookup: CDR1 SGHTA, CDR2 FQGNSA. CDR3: CASSFSGGEGYGYTF. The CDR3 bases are TGTGCCAGCAGCTTTTCCGGAGGGGAGGGCTATGGCTACACCTTC.

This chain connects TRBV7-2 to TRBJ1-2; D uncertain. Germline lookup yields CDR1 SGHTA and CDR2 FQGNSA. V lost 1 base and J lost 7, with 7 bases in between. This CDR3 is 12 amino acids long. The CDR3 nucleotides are TGTGCCAGCAGCTTAGACGCTTTTGGCTACACCTTC. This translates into CASSLDAFGYTF. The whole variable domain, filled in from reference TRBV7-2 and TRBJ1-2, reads GAGVSQSPSNKVTEKGKDVELRCDPISGHTALYWYRQSLGQGLEFLIYFQGNSAPDKSGLPSDRFSAERTGGSVSTLTIQRTQQEDSAVYLCASSLDAFGYTFGSGTRLTVV.

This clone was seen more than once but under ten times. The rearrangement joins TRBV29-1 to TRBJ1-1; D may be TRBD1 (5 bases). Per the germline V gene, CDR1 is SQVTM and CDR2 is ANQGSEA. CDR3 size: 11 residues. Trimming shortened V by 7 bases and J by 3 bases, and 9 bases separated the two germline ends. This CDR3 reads CSARGYTEAFF. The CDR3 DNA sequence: TGCAGCGCTAGGGGTTACACTGAAGCTTTCTTT.

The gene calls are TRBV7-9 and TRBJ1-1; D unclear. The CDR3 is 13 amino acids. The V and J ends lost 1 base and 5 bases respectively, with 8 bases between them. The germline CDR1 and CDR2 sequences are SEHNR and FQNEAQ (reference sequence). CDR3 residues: CASSLEGSTEAFF. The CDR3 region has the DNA TGTGCCAGCAGCTTAGAAGGCAGTACTGAAGCTTTCTTT.

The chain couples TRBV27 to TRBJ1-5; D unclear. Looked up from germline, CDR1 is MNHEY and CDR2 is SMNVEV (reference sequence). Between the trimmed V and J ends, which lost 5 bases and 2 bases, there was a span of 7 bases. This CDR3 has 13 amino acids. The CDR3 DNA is TGTGCCAGCAGTGCGGTCCGCAATCAGCCCCAGCATTTT. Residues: CASSAVRNQPQHF.

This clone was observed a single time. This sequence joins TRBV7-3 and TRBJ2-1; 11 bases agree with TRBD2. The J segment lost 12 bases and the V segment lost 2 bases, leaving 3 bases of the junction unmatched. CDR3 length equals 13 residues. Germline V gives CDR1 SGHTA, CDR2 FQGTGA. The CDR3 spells CASSLELAGAQFF. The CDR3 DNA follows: TGTGCCAGCAGCTTAGAACTAGCGGGAGCGCAGTTCTTC.

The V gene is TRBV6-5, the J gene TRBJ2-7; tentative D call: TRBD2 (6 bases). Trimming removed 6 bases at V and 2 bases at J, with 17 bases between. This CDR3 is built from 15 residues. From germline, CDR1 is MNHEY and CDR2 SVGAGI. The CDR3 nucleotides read TGTGCCAGCAGACGGTCCCGGGACTCCACCTACGAGCAGTACTTC. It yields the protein CASRRSRDSTYEQYF.

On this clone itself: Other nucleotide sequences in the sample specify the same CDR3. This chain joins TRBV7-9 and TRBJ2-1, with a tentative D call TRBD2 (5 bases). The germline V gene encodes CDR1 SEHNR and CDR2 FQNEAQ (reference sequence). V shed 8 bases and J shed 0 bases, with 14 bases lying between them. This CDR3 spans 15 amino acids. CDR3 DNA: TGTGCCAGCCGCCTGAGCGGCAGCTCCTACAATGAGCAGTTCTTC. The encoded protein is CASRLSGSSYNEQFF.

CDR3 loop: CASSMSRGASGYTF. DNA for the CDR3: TGTGCCAGTAGTATGTCCAGGGGGGCCTCTGGCTACACCTTC. This chain links TRBV19 with TRBJ1-2, with 7 bases that match TRBD1. Looked up from germline, CDR1 is LNHDA and CDR2 is SQIVND (reference sequence). Losses at the gene ends were 3 bases for V and 7 bases for J; bases not matched to a gene: 8. This CDR3 region has 14 residues.

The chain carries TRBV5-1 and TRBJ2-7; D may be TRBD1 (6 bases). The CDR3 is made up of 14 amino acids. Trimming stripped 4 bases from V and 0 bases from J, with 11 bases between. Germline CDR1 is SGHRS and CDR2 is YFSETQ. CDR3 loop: CASSPGHSSYEQYF. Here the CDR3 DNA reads TGCGCCAGCAGCCCGGGACACAGCTCCTACGAGCAGTACTTC.

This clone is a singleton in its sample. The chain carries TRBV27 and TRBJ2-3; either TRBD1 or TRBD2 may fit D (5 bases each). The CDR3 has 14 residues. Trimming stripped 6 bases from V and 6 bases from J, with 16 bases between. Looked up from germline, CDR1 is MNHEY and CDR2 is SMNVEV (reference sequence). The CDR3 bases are TGTGCCAGCAGCGAGATGAGGGGCGTGGATACGCAGTATTTT. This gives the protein CASSEMRGVDTQYF.

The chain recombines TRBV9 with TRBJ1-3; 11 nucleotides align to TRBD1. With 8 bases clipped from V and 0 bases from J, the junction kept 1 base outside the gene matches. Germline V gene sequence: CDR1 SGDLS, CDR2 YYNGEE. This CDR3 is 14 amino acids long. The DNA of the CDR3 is TGTGCCAGTGGACAGGGGGCCTCTGGAAACACCATATATTTT. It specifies CASGQGASGNTIYF. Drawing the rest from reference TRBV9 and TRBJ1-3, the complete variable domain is DSGVTQTPKHLITATGQRVTLRCSPRSGDLSVYWYQQSLDQGLQFLIQYYNGEERAKGNILERFSAQQFPDLHSELNLSSLELGDSALYFCASGQGASGNTIYFGEGSWLTVV.

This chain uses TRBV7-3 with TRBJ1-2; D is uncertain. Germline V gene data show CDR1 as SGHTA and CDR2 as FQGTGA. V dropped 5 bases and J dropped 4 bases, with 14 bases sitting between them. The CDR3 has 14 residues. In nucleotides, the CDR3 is TGTGCCAGCAGCCCGGCGGGAAACCCCTATGGCTACACCTTC. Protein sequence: CASSPAGNPYGYTF.

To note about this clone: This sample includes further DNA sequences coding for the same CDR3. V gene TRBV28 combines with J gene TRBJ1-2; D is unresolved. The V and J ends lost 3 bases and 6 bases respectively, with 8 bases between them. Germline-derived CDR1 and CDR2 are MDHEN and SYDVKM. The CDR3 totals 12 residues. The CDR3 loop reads CASSFGVDGYTF. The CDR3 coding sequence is TGTGCCAGCAGTTTCGGGGTCGATGGCTACACCTTC.

CDR3 coding DNA: TGTGCCAGCAGCCTAGCCACTGAAGCTTTCTTT. The encoded protein is CASSLATEAFF. V is TRBV5-6 and J is TRBJ1-1; D uncertain. The V end was cut by 4 bases, the J end by 4 bases, with 5 bases between. This CDR3 contains 11 residues. CDR1 SGHDT and CDR2 YYEEEE come from the germline V gene.

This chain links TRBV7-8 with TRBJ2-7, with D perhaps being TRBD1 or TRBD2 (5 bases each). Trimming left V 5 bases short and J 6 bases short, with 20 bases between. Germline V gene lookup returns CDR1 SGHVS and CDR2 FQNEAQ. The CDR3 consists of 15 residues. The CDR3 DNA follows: TGTGCCAGCAGCAGGGGACCTCCGGGGTTGGGCGAGCAGTACTTC. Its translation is CASSRGPPGLGEQYF.